The 15 T cell receptor beta chains in this list originate from one sample, sequenced in a study of blood T cell repertoires in COVID-19. Using immunoSEQ multiplex PCR, the repertoire was profiled, and TCRdb retains in-frame clones only, with some absent. The data hold approximately 140,000 clones, with around 83% observed a single time. What was sequenced was peripheral blood. The receptors derive from a man between 35 and 55 years old with active or convalescent COVID-19.

The chain couples TRBV5-6 to TRBJ2-5; a weak D match, TRBD2 (7 bases). The length of the CDR3 is 15 residues. Germline V gene lookup returns CDR1 SGHDT and CDR2 YYEEEE. Deletions cut 0 bases from V and 5 bases from J, with 14 bases between. Here the CDR3 DNA reads TGTGCCAGCAGCTTGGCTCCCGGGGGGCGGGAGACCCAGTACTTC. It specifies CASSLAPGGRETQYF.

The CDR3 loop reads CSVARTGLGNTIYF. Written as DNA, the CDR3 is TGCAGCGTTGCTAGGACAGGACTTGGAAACACCATATATTTT. This chain connects TRBV29-1 to TRBJ1-3, with 7 bases matching TRBD1. With V trimmed by 4 bases and J by 3 bases, 6 bases remained unmatched. Germline V lookup: CDR1 SQVTM, CDR2 ANQGSEA. This CDR3 is 14 amino acids long.

The rearrangement joins TRBV5-1 to TRBJ1-3; no firm D call. Germline V gives CDR1 SGHRS, CDR2 YFSETQ. The V end lost 5 bases, the J end lost 0 bases, and 9 bases lay between the germline ends. The CDR3 loop spans 14 amino acids. As DNA, the CDR3 is TGCGCCAGCAGAGAGGGAAGCTCTGGAAACACCATATATTTT. It codes for CASREGSSGNTIYF.

The chain employs TRBV27 and TRBJ2-7, with D possibly TRBD2 on 5 matching bases. Germline V gene data show CDR1 as MNHEY and CDR2 as SMNVEV (reference sequence). The CDR3 runs to 13 residues. V dropped 2 bases and J dropped 5 bases, with 10 bases sitting between them. The CDR3 DNA reads as TGTGCCAGCAGTTTACTAGCTTGGGACGAGCAGTACTTC. Translation: CASSLLAWDEQYF.

Worth noting for this clone: Germline is not matched at one junction end, which may reflect a read error. The chain links TRBV7-9 to TRBJ1-6, with D tentatively TRBD1 (5 bases). CDR3 length: 15 amino acids. Germline assignment: CDR1 SEHNR and CDR2 FQNEAQ (reference sequence). CDR3 DNA sequence: TGTACCAGCAGCTTAGAATCCGGGGGTAGGTCACCCCTCCACTTT. It is translated as CTSSLESGGRSPLHF.

The chain links TRBV6-1 to TRBJ2-2, with 8 nucleotides matching TRBD2. The V gene end was trimmed by 2 bases and the J gene end by 5 bases; junction bases not matched to a gene: 7. Germline V gene data show CDR1 as MNHNS and CDR2 as SASEGT. The CDR3 loop spans 16 amino acids. CDR3 region: CASSEFPRGGTGELFF. The CDR3 coding sequence is TGTGCCAGCAGTGAATTCCCCCGGGGGGGAACCGGGGAGCTGTTTTTT.

The CDR3 DNA is TGCGCCGGCCCGTCCGGCCCGGACAGTAATAATCAGCCCCAGCATTTT. This gives the protein CAGPSGPDSNNQPQHF. The V and J genes are TRBV23-1 and TRBJ1-5; possible D gene TRBD1, 6 bases. TRBV23-1 is an open reading frame whose function is uncertain. Trimming pared 11 bases from V and 4 bases from J, leaving 24 bases between. CDR3 size: 16 residues.

This chain connects TRBV19 to TRBJ1-5; unclear D gene. The germline V gene has CDR1 LNHDA and CDR2 SQIVND (reference sequence). This CDR3 spans 13 amino acids. Trimming removed 3 bases from V and 3 bases from J, with 6 bases in between. The CDR3 loop reads CASSIRLNQPQHF. CDR3 DNA sequence: TGTGCCAGTAGTATCAGGCTCAATCAGCCCCAGCATTTT. Full variable domain (missing parts from reference TRBV19 and TRBJ1-5): DGGITQSPKYLFRKEGQNVTLSCEQNLNHDAMYWYRQDPGQGLRLIYYSQIVNDFQKGDIAEGYSVSREKKESFPLTVTSAQKNPTAFYLCASSIRLNQPQHFGDGTRLSIL.

V is TRBV30 and J is TRBJ1-6; TRBD1 matches at 9 bases. The V and J ends lost 2 bases and 8 bases, in that order; junction bases with no gene match: 4. This CDR3 contains 14 residues. The germline gives CDR1 GTSNPN, CDR2 SVGIG (reference sequence). In nucleotides, the CDR3 is TGTGCCTGGAGTAACGGACAGGGGTATTCACCCCTCCACTTT. Its translation is CAWSNGQGYSPLHF.

The rearrangement links TRBV6-4 to TRBJ2-3; the match to TRBD1 covers 7 bases. The junction had 10 bases not matched to a gene; V was cut back by 6 bases and J by 4 bases. The germline V gene has CDR1 MRHNA and CDR2 SNTAGT. The CDR3 is 15 amino acids. The CDR3 reads CASSVGQGVSDTQYF. In nucleotides, the CDR3 is TGTGCCAGCAGCGTTGGGCAGGGGGTATCAGATACGCAGTATTTT.

This clone appeared a few times. The rearrangement uses TRBV5-1 and TRBJ1-1; 8 nucleotides align to TRBD1. The V and J ends lost 4 bases and 10 bases, in that order; junction bases with no gene match: 9. The CDR3 loop spans 13 amino acids. Germline lookup yields CDR1 SGHRS and CDR2 YFSETQ. This CDR3 is CASSQGQVVGAFF. The CDR3 DNA follows: TGCGCCAGCAGCCAGGGACAGGTGGTTGGAGCTTTCTTT.

The gene calls are TRBV29-1 and TRBJ1-1; 7 bases map to TRBD1. Trimming removed 7 bases from V and 0 bases from J; junction bases left unmatched: 8. The germline gives CDR1 SQVTM, CDR2 ANQGSEA. The CDR3 spans 14 residues. CDR3 DNA sequence: TGCAGCGCCAAACAGGGGACCATGAACACTGAAGCTTTCTTT. Translating it yields CSAKQGTMNTEAFF.

This CDR3 reads CASSAGGGTEAFF. In DNA form, the CDR3 reads TGTGCCAGCAGCGCCGGGGGTGGCACTGAAGCTTTCTTT. The chain carries TRBV9 and TRBJ1-1, with D possibly matching TRBD1 (5 bases). Germline V gene lookup returns CDR1 SGDLS and CDR2 YYNGEE. This CDR3 comprises 13 residues. V shed 3 bases and J shed 4 bases, with 10 bases lying between them.

The V and J genes are TRBV7-3 and TRBJ2-3, with 9 bases fitting TRBD2. Germline V lookup: CDR1 SGHTA, CDR2 FQGTGA. V shed 1 base and J 0 bases; nucleotides not matched to a gene: 8. The CDR3 covers 18 residues. The CDR3 is CASSLKGSGGSSTDTQYF. The CDR3 nucleotides read TGTGCCAGCAGCTTAAAAGGTAGCGGGGGCTCTAGCACAGATACGCAGTATTTT.

The chain is built from TRBV7-2 and TRBJ1-1; D may be TRBD1 (6 bases). This CDR3 has 14 amino acids. Between the trimmed V and J ends, which lost 6 bases and 2 bases, there was a span of 13 bases. The germline CDR1 and CDR2 sequences are SGHTA and FQGNSA. CDR3 nucleotide sequence: TGTGCCAGCAGTCAACAGGGCCCAAACACTGAAGCTTTCTTT. Its translation is CASSQQGPNTEAFF.